The 25 T cell receptor beta chains below were found in one sample sequenced in a study of shared clonotypes between healthy human individuals. The repertoire was sequenced with immunoSEQ multiplex PCR; TCRdb's copy has only in-frame clones and lacks some. The sample carries some 630,000 clones, roughly 96% recorded once. CD8 cells regarded as naive lacked CD45RO, were positively chosen for CCR7, and omitted terminally differentiated effector memory CD45RA+ cells. The sample consisted of naive CD8+ T cells sorted from blood. These receptors all stem from a woman aged 30 to 39 in good health.

The rearrangement links TRBV27 to TRBJ2-3; D is undetermined. V was cut by 10 bases and J by 1 base, with 9 bases left in between. From germline, CDR1 is MNHEY and CDR2 SMNVEV (reference sequence). The CDR3 contains 12 residues. CDR3 sequence: CATSPGTDTQYF. The CDR3 DNA follows: TGTGCCACCTCTCCTGGCACAGATACGCAGTATTTT.

The chain is built from TRBV5-1 and TRBJ2-1; TRBD2 matches at 7 bases. Germline assignment: CDR1 SGHRS and CDR2 YFSETQ. Losses at the gene ends were 4 bases for V and 5 bases for J; bases not matched to a gene: 3. CDR3 length equals 13 residues. The DNA for the CDR3 is TGCGCCAGCAGCCGACTAGCCCACAATGAGCAGTTCTTC. This encodes CASSRLAHNEQFF.

This rearrangement joins TRBV5-8 to TRBJ2-7, with TRBD2 identical over 9 bases. The V segment lost 0 bases and the J segment 4 bases; nucleotides outside the gene matches: 8. Germline CDR1 SGHTS, CDR2 YDEGEE. This CDR3 region has 16 residues. Here the CDR3 reads CASSLAPRSGRYEQYF. As DNA, the CDR3 is TGTGCCAGCAGCTTGGCCCCGCGCAGCGGGAGGTACGAGCAGTACTTC.

The rearrangement joins TRBV7-9 to TRBJ1-1; D remains unclear. CDR1 is SEHNR, CDR2 FQNEAQ, per germline (reference sequence). V was trimmed by 1 base and J by 6 bases, leaving 24 bases between them. This CDR3 has 18 amino acids. The CDR3 nucleotides are TGTGCCAGCAGCTTAGTTACCTTTTGGGAGGGTTTAAGCGCTGAAGCTTTCTTT. It translates to CASSLVTFWEGLSAEAFF.

This chain links TRBV11-2 with TRBJ1-1, with D unclear. Between the trimmed V and J ends, which lost 1 base and 8 bases, there was a span of 5 bases. CDR1 is SGHAT, CDR2 FQNNGV, per germline. There are 11 residues in the CDR3. The CDR3 loop reads CASSLVSEAFF. CDR3 nucleotide sequence: TGTGCCAGCAGCTTAGTCAGCGAAGCTTTCTTT.

The chain is built from TRBV28 and TRBJ2-1; 11 bases align to TRBD2. This CDR3 region has 15 residues. The germline V gene has CDR1 MDHEN and CDR2 SYDVKM. Germline trimming cut 4 bases from V and 6 bases from J; bases unmatched to any gene: 5. The CDR3 DNA reads as TGTGCCAGCAGTTATAGCGGGAGGGCCTTCAATGAGCAGTTCTTC. Protein product: CASSYSGRAFNEQFF.

The gene calls are TRBV15 and TRBJ1-4; no clear D. V shed 3 bases and J shed 8 bases, with 19 bases lying between them. The germline CDR1 and CDR2 sequences are LNHNV and YYDKDF (reference sequence). This CDR3 is 16 amino acids long. CDR3 residues: CATSSFLAHPKEKLFF. Written as DNA, the CDR3 is TGTGCCACCAGCAGCTTCCTCGCGCACCCGAAGGAAAAACTGTTTTTT.

The chain combines TRBV6-5 with TRBJ2-1, with 7 positions matching TRBD2. Germline CDR1 and CDR2: MNHEY and SVGAGI. J gave up 6 bases and V 0 bases, and 8 bases lay outside the gene matches. The CDR3 sequence is 16 residues long. CDR3 residues: CASSYSPMTSLNEQFF. The CDR3 region has the DNA TGTGCCAGCAGTTACTCACCAATGACTAGCCTCAATGAGCAGTTCTTC.

This chain uses TRBV28 with TRBJ2-4, with 7 nucleotides matching TRBD1. This CDR3 is 14 amino acids long. From germline, CDR1 is MDHEN and CDR2 SYDVKM. Trimming cost V 7 bases and J 3 bases; bases outside gene matches: 6. CDR3 in DNA: TGTGCCAGCACGACGGGACAGCTCAAAAACATTCAGTACTTC. The encoded protein is CASTTGQLKNIQYF.

This rearrangement joins TRBV27 to TRBJ1-2, with a tentative D call TRBD1 (6 bases). The ends were cut back, 6 bases at V and 5 bases at J, with 19 bases in the middle. This CDR3 region has 15 residues. Germline V gives CDR1 MNHEY, CDR2 SMNVEV (reference sequence). CDR3 loop: CASSSGQSGGYGYTF. The DNA of the CDR3 is TGTGCCAGCAGCTCCGGACAGTCCGGCGGTTATGGCTACACCTTC.

The rearrangement joins TRBV5-1 to TRBJ2-7; 7 bases match TRBD2. The germline V gene has CDR1 SGHRS and CDR2 YFSETQ. The CDR3 runs to 14 residues. V was clipped by 3 bases and J by 0 bases; unmatched bases: 3. The chain's CDR3 is CASSSREDSYEQYF. CDR3 sequence (DNA): TGCGCCAGCAGCTCACGGGAGGACTCCTACGAGCAGTACTTC. Using reference TRBV5-1 and TRBJ2-7 for the parts outside the CDR3, the full variable domain is KAGVTQTPRYLIKTRGQQVTLSCSPISGHRSVSWYQQTPGQGLQFLFEYFSETQRNKGNFPGRFSGRQFSNSRSEMNVSTLELGDSALYLCASSSREDSYEQYFGPGTRLTVT.

The chain links TRBV5-1 to TRBJ1-2, with D uncertain. The germline CDR1 and CDR2 sequences are SGHRS and YFSETQ. With 7 bases removed from V and 1 base from J, the gap between germline ends came to 17 bases. CDR3 size: 15 residues. CDR3 DNA sequence: TGCGCCAGCCAAGTGAAGTGGGTGAATAACTATGGCTACACCTTC. This encodes CASQVKWVNNYGYTF.

This clone is a singleton in its sample. The chain carries TRBV7-9 and TRBJ1-4; D is undetermined. CDR3 length: 13 residues. The germline CDR1 and CDR2 sequences are SEHNR and FQNEAQ (reference sequence). V lost 6 bases and J lost 6, with 11 bases in between. CDR3 in amino acids: CASSSITYEKLFF. The CDR3 nucleotides are TGTGCCAGCAGTTCTATTACGTATGAAAAACTGTTTTTT.

The chain joins TRBV28 to TRBJ2-7; D remains unclear. The CDR3 is 13 residues long. Trimming left V 8 bases short and J 2 bases short, with 13 bases between. CDR1 is MDHEN and CDR2 is SYDVKM in the germline V gene. The CDR3 is CASGPPETYEQYF. CDR3 nucleotides: TGTGCCAGCGGGCCCCCAGAGACCTACGAGCAGTACTTC.

This sequence joins TRBV28 and TRBJ2-7, with TRBD1 identical over 12 bases. Germline CDR1 reads MDHEN; CDR2 reads SYDVKM. CDR3 length equals 13 residues. V lost 6 bases, J lost 4 bases, and 1 base stayed unmatched. The CDR3 DNA is TGTGCCAGCAGGGGACAGGGGGCTTACGAGCAGTACTTC. Its translation is CASRGQGAYEQYF.

J is TRBJ2-3 and V is TRBV19; 8 bases are shared with TRBD2. Germline V gene lookup returns CDR1 LNHDA and CDR2 SQIVND (reference sequence). After removal of 6 bases from V and 3 bases from J, the junction contained 8 bases not matched to a gene. CDR3 length: 15 amino acids. CDR3 DNA: TGTGCCAGTAGCCAAGCGGGAGTTGGGACAGATACGCAGTATTTT. Translating it yields CASSQAGVGTDTQYF.

J is TRBJ2-1 and V is TRBV29-1; 11 bases match TRBD1. The CDR3 is made up of 14 amino acids. The germline V gene has CDR1 SQVTM and CDR2 ANQGSEA. V was pared by 6 bases and J by 6 bases, with 7 bases of the junction left unmatched. CDR3: CSVVGTGGFNEQFF. In DNA, the CDR3 is TGCAGCGTCGTGGGGACAGGGGGGTTCAATGAGCAGTTCTTC.

This chain connects TRBV5-6 to TRBJ1-1, with 9 bases lining up with TRBD1. V lost 4 bases to trimming and J lost 6 bases; unmatched junction nucleotides: 10. Germline V gene data show CDR1 as SGHDT and CDR2 as YYEEEE. The CDR3 spans 15 residues. CDR3 DNA: TGTGCCAGCAGCGTAGCCGGGACAGGGTATGCTGAAGCTTTCTTT. Translation: CASSVAGTGYAEAFF. Combining the CDR3 with reference TRBV5-6 and TRBJ1-1 gives the whole variable domain DAGVTQSPTHLIKTRGQQVTLRCSPKSGHDTVSWYQQALGQGPQFIFQYYEEEERQRGNFPDRFSGHQFPNYSSELNVNALLLGDSALYLCASSVAGTGYAEAFFGQGTRLTVV.

This rearrangement joins TRBV2 to TRBJ2-7; TRBD2 is a possible D gene (5 bases). Germline V gene data show CDR1 as SNHLY and CDR2 as FYNNEI. The CDR3 spans 17 residues. Trimming cost V 6 bases and J 2 bases, with 23 bases left between them. CDR3 in DNA: TGTGCCAGCAGCGGCCTGTTGAAGGGAGTGGCCCCCTACGAGCAGTACTTC. Translating it yields CASSGLLKGVAPYEQYF.

This chain links TRBV18 with TRBJ2-1; tentative D call: TRBD2 (6 bases). Germline lookup yields CDR1 KGHSH and CDR2 LQKENI. Trimming stripped 5 bases from V and 11 bases from J, with 10 bases between. The CDR3 is 11 amino acids. As DNA, the CDR3 is TGTGCCAGCTCATCGGACTATAAGCAGTTCTTC. Translated: CASSSDYKQFF.

This clone has a single count. The chain couples TRBV5-4 to TRBJ2-7; D perhaps matches TRBD1 (5 bases). The CDR3 spans 15 residues. Between the trimmed V and J ends, which lost 4 bases and 0 bases, there was a span of 14 bases. Germline V lookup: CDR1 SGHNT, CDR2 YYREEE (reference sequence). The CDR3 bases are TGTGCCAGCAGCACCCTTACAGGATACTCCTACGAGCAGTACTTC. This gives the protein CASSTLTGYSYEQYF.

This rearrangement joins TRBV6-6 to TRBJ1-4; TRBD1 matches at 12 bases. This CDR3 region has 15 residues. The ends lost 6 bases at V and 8 bases at J; junction bases unmatched: 7. CDR1 and CDR2 from the germline V gene are MNHNY and SVGAGI (reference sequence). The CDR3 bases are TGTGCCAGCAGGCGGGACAGGGGGCTTTTGGAAAAACTGTTTTTT. Residues: CASRRDRGLLEKLFF.

The V and J genes are TRBV9 and TRBJ2-1; 7 nucleotides align to TRBD1. Germline-derived CDR1 and CDR2 are SGDLS and YYNGEE. V lost 3 bases, J lost 5 bases, and 11 bases stayed unmatched. The CDR3 totals 16 residues. The DNA for the CDR3 is TGTGCCAGCAGCGGAGGTAGGGCAGGGGGAAACAATGAGCAGTTCTTC. Its protein product is CASSGGRAGGNNEQFF.

Comments on this clone: This specimen includes other DNA sequences encoding the same CDR3. The genes are TRBV27 and TRBJ2-2; no reliable D call. Germline V CDR1 and CDR2: MNHEY, SMNVEV (reference sequence). The V end was cut by 6 bases, the J end by 5 bases, with 4 bases between. The length of the CDR3 is 11 residues. This CDR3 reads CASSTTGELFF. The CDR3 DNA reads as TGTGCCAGCAGCACGACCGGGGAGCTGTTTTTT.

This rearrangement joins TRBV2 to TRBJ2-7; D might be TRBD2 (5 bases). CDR1 is SNHLY and CDR2 is FYNNEI in the germline V gene. The CDR3 is 14 residues long. The V end lost 3 bases, the J end lost 0 bases, and 9 bases lay between the germline ends. The CDR3 DNA follows: TGTGCCAGCAGTGATCGAGGACTCTCCTACGAGCAGTACTTC. Translation: CASSDRGLSYEQYF.